Sequencing of this TCR beta chain was carried out in a study of spatial heterogeneity in lung cancer. Turning to the study itself: Across the raw uncorrected reads, a unique TCR and UMI combination was observed, on average, more than ten times.

Using its own MiXCR run on the 5' RACE reads, TCRdb lists one record per CDR3 protein. This sample has about 1,900 distinct CDR3 sequences; under 25% occur once, and the top ten carry approximately 23%. Time point given: sample taken at primary tumor resection. The donor group consisted of roughly 70 patients who had untreated, early-stage non-small cell lung cancer. Unsorted whole RNA samples from tumor, nontumor lung or frozen PBMC were sequenced. Sample share makes this clonotype large. CDR1 is MNHEY, CDR2 SMNVEV, per germline (reference sequence). The CDR3 covers 12 residues. With 5 bases removed from V and 12 bases from J, the gap between germline ends came to 14 bases.

This receptor was identified in a male donor with early-stage non-small cell lung cancer. This rearrangement joins TRBV27 to TRBJ2-1, with D tentatively TRBD2 (5 bases). This specimen was normal lung tissue next to the tumor, taken at surgery. This CDR3 is CASSPDFSWQFF. DNA of the CDR3: TGTGCCAGCAGTCCGGACTTTTCCTGGCAGTTCTTC.